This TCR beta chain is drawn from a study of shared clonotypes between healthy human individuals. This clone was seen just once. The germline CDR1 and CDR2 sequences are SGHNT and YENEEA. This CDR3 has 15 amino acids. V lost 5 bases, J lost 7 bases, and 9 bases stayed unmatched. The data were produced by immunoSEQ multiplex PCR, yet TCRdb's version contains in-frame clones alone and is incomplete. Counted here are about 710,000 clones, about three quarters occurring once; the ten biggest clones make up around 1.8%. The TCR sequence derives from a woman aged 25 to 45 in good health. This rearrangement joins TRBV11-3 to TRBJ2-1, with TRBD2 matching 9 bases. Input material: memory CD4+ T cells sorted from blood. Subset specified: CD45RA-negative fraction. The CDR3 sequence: CASSRGNSGSNEQFF. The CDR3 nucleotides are TGTGCCAGCAGCCGGGGAAATAGCGGGAGTAATGAGCAGTTCTTC.